This T cell receptor (beta chain) came from a study of blood T cell repertoires in COVID-19. The wider study: Material from acute and convalescent COVID-19 was sourced from the United States, Italy and Spain. In each case, the material was cDNA or gDNA derived from T cells, B-cell-depleted T cells, or PBMCs.

In the source study's methods: The authors estimated nucleated cell counts from reference gene primer amplification. The repertoire was sequenced with immunoSEQ multiplex PCR; TCRdb's copy has only in-frame clones and lacks some. That table is the source of V, J and clone size, and D and trimming were worked out from the DNA. The sample lists approximately 220,000 clones, under 90% occurring once. Notes on this clone: The sample carries other DNA sequences with the same CDR3.

V was clipped by 3 bases and J by 0 bases, with 11 bases between them. Germline V gene data show CDR1 as MNHNS and CDR2 as SASEGT. CDR3 length: 15 amino acids. V and J are TRBV6-1 and TRBJ1-2, with D possibly matching TRBD1 (6 bases). This sequence was found in a woman aged 35 to 49 with active or convalescent COVID-19. The source material was peripheral blood. In DNA, the CDR3 is TGTGCCAGCAGTGAGCAGGGGAGAACTAACTATGGCTACACCTTC. Amino acid sequence: CASSEQGRTNYGYTF.